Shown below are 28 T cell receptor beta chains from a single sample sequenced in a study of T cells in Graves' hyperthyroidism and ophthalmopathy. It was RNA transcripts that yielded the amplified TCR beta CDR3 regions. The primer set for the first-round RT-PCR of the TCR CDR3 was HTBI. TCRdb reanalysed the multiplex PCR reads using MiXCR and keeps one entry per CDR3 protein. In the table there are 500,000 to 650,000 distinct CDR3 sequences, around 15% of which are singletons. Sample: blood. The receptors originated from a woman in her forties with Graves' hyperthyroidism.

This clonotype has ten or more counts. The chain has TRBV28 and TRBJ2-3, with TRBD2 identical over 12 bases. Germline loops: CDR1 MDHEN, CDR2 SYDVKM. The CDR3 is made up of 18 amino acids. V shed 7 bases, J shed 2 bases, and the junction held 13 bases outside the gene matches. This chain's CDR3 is CASTPFLLAGGHTDTQYF. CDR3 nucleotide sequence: TGTGCCAGCACCCCCTTCCTACTAGCGGGAGGCCACACAGATACGCAGTATTTT.

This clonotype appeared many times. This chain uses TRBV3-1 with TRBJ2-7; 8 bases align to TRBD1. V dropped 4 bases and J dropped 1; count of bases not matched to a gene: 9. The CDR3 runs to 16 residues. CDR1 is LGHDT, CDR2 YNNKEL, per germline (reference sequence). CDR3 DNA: TGTGCCAGCAGCCCGCCTCTGGGACAGGCGTCCTACGAGCAGTACTTC. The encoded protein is CASSPPLGQASYEQYF.

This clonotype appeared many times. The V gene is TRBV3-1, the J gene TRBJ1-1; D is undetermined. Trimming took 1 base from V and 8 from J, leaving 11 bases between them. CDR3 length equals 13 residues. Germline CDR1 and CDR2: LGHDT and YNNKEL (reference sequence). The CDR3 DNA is TGTGCCAGCAGCCAAGTTAGTGGGAAAGAAGCTTTCTTT. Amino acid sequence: CASSQVSGKEAFF.

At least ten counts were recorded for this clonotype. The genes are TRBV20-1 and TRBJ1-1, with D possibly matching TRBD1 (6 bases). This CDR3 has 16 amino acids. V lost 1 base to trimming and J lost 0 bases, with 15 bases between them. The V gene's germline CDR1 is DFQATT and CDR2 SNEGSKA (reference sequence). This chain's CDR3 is CSARVGGGRLNTEAFF. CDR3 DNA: TGCAGTGCTAGAGTCGGGGGGGGCAGACTGAACACTGAAGCTTTCTTT.

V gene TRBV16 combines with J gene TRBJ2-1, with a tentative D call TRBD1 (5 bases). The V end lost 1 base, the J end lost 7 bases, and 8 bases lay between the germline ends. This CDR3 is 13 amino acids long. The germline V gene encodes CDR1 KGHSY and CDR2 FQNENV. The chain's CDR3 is CASSQYQGNEQFF. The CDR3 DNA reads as TGTGCCAGCAGCCAATACCAGGGAAATGAGCAGTTCTTC.

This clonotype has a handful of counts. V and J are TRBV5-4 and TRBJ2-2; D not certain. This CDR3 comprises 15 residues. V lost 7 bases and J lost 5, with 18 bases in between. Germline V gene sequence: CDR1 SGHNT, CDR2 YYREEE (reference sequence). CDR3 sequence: CASAPGGVGTGELFF. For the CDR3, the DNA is TGTGCCAGCGCCCCCGGCGGAGTAGGGACCGGGGAGCTGTTTTTT.

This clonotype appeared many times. The CDR3 is CASKTMDNNYGYTF. The CDR3 bases are TGTGCCAGCAAAACAATGGACAATAACTATGGCTACACCTTC. The chain recombines TRBV28 with TRBJ1-2; the D gene is possibly TRBD1 (5 bases). The CDR3 has 14 residues. Germline values: CDR1 MDHEN, CDR2 SYDVKM. V lost 7 bases to trimming and J lost 1 base, with 13 bases between them.

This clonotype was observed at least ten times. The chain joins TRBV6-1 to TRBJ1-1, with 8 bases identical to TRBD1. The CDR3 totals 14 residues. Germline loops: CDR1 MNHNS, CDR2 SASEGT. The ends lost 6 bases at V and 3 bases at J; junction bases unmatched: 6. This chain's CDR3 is CASSADRGDTEAFF. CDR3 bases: TGTGCCAGCAGCGCTGACAGGGGCGACACTGAAGCTTTCTTT.

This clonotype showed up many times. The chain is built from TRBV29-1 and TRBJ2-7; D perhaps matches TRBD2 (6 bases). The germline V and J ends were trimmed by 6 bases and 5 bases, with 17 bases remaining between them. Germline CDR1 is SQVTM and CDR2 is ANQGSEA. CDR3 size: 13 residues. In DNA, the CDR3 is TGCAGCGTGGGACGTCCTAGCGAGCACGAGCAGTACTTC. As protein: CSVGRPSEHEQYF.

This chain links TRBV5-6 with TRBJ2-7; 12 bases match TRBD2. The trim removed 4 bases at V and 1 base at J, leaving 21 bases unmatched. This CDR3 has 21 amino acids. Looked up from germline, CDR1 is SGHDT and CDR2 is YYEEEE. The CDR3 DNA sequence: TGTGCCAGCAGCCGACATGACAGGTTCAAGACTAGCGGGAGAATATCCTACGAGCAGTACTTC. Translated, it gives CASSRHDRFKTSGRISYEQYF.

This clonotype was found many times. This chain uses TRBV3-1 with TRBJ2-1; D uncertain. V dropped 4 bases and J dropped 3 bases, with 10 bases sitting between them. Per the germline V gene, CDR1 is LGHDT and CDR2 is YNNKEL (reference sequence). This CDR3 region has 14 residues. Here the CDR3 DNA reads TGTGCCAGCAGCCGAGAACGATTCTACAATGAGCAGTTCTTC. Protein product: CASSRERFYNEQFF.

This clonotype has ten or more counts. Written as DNA, the CDR3 is TGTGCCAGCAGCTTAATGGGACGGCCAAACAATGAGCAGTTCTTC. Its protein product is CASSLMGRPNNEQFF. The chain joins TRBV7-2 to TRBJ2-1, with D perhaps being TRBD1 or TRBD2 (5 bases each). Per the germline V gene, CDR1 is SGHTA and CDR2 is FQGNSA. The CDR3 is 15 residues long. Between the trimmed V and J ends, which lost 2 bases and 5 bases, there was a span of 13 bases.

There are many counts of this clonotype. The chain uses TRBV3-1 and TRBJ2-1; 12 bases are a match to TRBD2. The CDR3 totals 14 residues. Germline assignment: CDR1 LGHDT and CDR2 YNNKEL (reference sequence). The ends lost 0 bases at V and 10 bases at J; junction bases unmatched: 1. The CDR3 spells CASSQDTSGREQFF. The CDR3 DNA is TGTGCCAGCAGCCAAGATACTAGCGGGAGGGAGCAGTTCTTC.

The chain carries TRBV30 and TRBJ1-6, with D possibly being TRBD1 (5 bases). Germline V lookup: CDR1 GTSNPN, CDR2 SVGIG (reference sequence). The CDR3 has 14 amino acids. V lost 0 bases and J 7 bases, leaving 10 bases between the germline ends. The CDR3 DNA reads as TGTGCCTGGAGTGTACTGACAGAGAATTCACCCCTCCACTTT. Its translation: CAWSVLTENSPLHF. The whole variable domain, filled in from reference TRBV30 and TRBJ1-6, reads SQTIHQWPATLVQPVGSPLSLECTVEGTSNPNLYWYRQAAGRGLQLLFYSVGIGQISSEVPQNLSASRPQDRQFILSSKKLLLSDSGFYLCAWSVLTENSPLHFGNGTRLTVT.

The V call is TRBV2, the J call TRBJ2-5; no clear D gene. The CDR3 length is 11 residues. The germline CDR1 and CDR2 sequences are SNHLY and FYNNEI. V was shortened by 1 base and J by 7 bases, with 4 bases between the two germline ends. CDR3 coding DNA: TGTGCCAGCAGTGAAGAGAGGACCCAGTACTTC. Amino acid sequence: CASSEERTQYF.

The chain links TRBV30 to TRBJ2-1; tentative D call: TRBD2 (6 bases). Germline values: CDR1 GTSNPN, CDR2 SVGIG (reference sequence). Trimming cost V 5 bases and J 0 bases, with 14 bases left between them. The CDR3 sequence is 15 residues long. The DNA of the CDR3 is TGTGCCTGGGGAGGGACCGCTAGCTCCTACAATGAGCAGTTCTTC. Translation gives CAWGGTASSYNEQFF.

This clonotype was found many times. Written as DNA, the CDR3 is TGTGCCAGCAGTGTCCTAGCGGGATTCGACGAGCAGTACTTC. It encodes CASSVLAGFDEQYF. This chain uses TRBV12-3 or TRBV12-4 with TRBJ2-7; 9 bases match TRBD2. CDR3 length: 14 amino acids. The ends lost 5 bases at V and 5 bases at J; junction bases unmatched: 7.

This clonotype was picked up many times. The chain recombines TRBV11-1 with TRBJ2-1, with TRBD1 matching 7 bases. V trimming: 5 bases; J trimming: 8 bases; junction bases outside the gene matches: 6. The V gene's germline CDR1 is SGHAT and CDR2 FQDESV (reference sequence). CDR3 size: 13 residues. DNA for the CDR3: TGTGCCAGCAGCCCAAGGGACAGCTATGAGCAGTTCTTC. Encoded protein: CASSPRDSYEQFF.

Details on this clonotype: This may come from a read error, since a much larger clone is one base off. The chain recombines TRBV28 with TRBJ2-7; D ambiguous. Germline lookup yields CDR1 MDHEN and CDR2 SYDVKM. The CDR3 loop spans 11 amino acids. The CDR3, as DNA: TGTGCCAGCAGGCTCAATTACGGGCAGTACTTC. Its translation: CASRLNYGQYF.

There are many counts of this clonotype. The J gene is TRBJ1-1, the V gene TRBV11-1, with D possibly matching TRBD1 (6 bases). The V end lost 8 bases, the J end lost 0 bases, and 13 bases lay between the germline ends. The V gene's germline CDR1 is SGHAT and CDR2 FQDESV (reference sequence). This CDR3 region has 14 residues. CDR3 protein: CASARQVLNTEAFF. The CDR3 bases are TGTGCCAGCGCAAGACAGGTTTTGAACACTGAAGCTTTCTTT.

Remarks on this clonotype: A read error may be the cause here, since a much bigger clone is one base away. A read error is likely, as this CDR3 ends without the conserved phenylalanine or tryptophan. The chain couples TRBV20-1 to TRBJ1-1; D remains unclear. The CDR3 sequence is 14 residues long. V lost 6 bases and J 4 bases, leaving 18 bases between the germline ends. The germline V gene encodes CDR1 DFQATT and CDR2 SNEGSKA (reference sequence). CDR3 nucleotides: TGCAGTGCCCCCAGATTCGAGGGCTCCACTGAAGCTTTCCTT. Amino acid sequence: CSAPRFEGSTEAFL.

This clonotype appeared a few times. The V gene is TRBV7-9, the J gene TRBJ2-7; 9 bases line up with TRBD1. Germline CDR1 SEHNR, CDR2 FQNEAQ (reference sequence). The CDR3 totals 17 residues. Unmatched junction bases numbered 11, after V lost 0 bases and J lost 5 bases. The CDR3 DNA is TGTGCCAGCAGCTTAGCCGCACAGGGGGCTTCAGCTCACGAGCAGTACTTC. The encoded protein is CASSLAAQGASAHEQYF.

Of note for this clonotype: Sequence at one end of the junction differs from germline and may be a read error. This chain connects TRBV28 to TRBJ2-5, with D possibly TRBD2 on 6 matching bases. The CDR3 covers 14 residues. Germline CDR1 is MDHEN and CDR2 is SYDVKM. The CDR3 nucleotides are TGTGTCAGCAGACCTGGAGGGGCCCGAGAGACCCAGTACTTC. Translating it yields CVSRPGGARETQYF.

As DNA, the CDR3 is TGTGCCACCAGCACCACCCTTAGCGGGGAGCTGTTTTTT. It codes for CATSTTLSGELFF. The chain couples TRBV15 to TRBJ2-2; D uncertain. The germline V and J ends were trimmed by 4 bases and 7 bases, with 10 bases remaining between them. CDR1 LNHNV and CDR2 YYDKDF come from the germline V gene (reference sequence). The CDR3 contains 13 residues.

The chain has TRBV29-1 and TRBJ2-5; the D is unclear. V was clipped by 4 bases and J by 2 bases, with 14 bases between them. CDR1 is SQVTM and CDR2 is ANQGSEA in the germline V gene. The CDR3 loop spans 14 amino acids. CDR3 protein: CSVGGSSLQETQYF. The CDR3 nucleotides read TGCAGCGTTGGCGGCAGTTCTCTACAAGAGACCCAGTACTTC.

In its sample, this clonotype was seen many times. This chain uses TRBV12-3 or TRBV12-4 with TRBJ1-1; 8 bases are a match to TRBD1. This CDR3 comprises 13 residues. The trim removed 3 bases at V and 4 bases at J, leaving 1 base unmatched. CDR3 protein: CASSFDRGTEAFF. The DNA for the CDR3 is TGTGCCAGCAGTTTCGACAGGGGCACTGAAGCTTTCTTT.

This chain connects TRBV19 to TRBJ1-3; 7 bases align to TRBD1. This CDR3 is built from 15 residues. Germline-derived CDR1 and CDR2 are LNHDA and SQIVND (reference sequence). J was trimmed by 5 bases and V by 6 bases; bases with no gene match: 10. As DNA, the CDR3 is TGTGCCAGTAGACCGCCGGGACAGTCTAGAAACACCATATATTTT. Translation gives CASRPPGQSRNTIYF.

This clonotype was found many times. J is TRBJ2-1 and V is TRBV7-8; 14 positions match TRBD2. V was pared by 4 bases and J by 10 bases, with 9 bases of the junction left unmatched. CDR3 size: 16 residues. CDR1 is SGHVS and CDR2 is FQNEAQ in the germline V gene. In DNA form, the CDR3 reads TGTGCCAGCAGCTCTCCGACTAGCGGGAGGGCTCAGGAGCAGTTCTTC. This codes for CASSSPTSGRAQEQFF.